The text below deals with one T cell receptor (beta chain). No antigen is known for it. Per germline, CDR1 SEHNR and CDR2 FQNEAQ (reference sequence). The V gene lost 11 bases and the J gene lost 7 bases, with 10 bases spanning the gap. This CDR3 contains 10 residues. These data originate in a study of T cells after yellow fever vaccination. The overall study: The fractions with low cell numbers were processed using SMART-Seq v4 Ultra Low Input.

Notes on the study in general: In post-booster samples, most primary-vaccination clones reappeared (just under 97% CD4, 88% CD8). There was a small share of clonotypes that showed up in both the CD4 and CD8 compartments.

MiXCR, applied by TCRdb to the 5' RACE reads, yields one record per CDR3 protein. The data contain some 120,000 distinct CDR3 sequences, nearly 15% of them seen just once; the ten biggest clones take up more than 40%. Specimen: CD8+ T cells sorted from PBMCs, collected 5 days after the yellow fever booster vaccination. The chain is built from TRBV7-9 and TRBJ2-3; no clear D gene. This TCR derives from a man aged 18 to 30 who received the YFV17D yellow fever vaccine. The CDR3 DNA is TGTGCCTCTGCGAGACATACGCAGTATTTT. Encoded protein: CASARHTQYF.